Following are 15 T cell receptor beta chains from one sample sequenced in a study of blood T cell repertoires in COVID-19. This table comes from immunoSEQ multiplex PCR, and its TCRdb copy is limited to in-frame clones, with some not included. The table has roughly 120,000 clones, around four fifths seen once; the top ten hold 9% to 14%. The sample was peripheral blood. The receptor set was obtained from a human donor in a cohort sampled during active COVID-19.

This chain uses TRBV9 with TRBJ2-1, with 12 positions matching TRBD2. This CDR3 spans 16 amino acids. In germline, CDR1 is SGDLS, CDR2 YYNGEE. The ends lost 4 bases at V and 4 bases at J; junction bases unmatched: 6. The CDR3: CASSPGLAGIYNEQFF. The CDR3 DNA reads TGTGCCAGCAGCCCTGGACTAGCGGGGATATACAATGAGCAGTTCTTC. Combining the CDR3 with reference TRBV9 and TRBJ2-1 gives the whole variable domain DSGVTQTPKHLITATGQRVTLRCSPRSGDLSVYWYQQSLDQGLQFLIQYYNGEERAKGNILERFSAQQFPDLHSELNLSSLELGDSALYFCASSPGLAGIYNEQFFGPGTRLTVL.

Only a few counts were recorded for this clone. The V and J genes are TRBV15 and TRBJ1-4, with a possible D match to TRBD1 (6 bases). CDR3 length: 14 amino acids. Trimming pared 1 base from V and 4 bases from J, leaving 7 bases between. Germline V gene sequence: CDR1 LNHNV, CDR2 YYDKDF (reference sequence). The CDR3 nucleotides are TGTGCCACCAGCAGAGTACAGGGTAATGAAAAACTGTTTTTT. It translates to CATSRVQGNEKLFF.

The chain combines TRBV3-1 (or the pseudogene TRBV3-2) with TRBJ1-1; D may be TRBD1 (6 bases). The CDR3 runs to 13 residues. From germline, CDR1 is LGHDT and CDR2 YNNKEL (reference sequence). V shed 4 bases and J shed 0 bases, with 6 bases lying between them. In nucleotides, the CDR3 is TGTGCCAGCAGCCGGACAGTGAACACTGAAGCTTTCTTT. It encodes CASSRTVNTEAFF.

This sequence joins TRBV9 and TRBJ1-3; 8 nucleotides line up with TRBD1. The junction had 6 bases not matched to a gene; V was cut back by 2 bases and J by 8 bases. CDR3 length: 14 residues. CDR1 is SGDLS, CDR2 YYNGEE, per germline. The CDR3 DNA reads TGTGCCAGCAGCGTTCAACAGGGGGGAGACACCATATATTTT. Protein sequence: CASSVQQGGDTIYF.

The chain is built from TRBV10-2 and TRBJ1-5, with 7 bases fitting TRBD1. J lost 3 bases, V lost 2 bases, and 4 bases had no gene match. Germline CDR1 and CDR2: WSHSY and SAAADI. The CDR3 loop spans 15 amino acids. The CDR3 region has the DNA TGCGCCAGCAGTGAGGGGACAGAATTCAATCAGCCCCAGCATTTT. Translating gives CASSEGTEFNQPQHF.

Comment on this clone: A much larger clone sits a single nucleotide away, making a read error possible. The DNA of the CDR3 is TGTGCCAGCAGCTCGTACAATGAGCAGTTCTTC. This codes for CASSSYNEQFF. The V gene is TRBV5-4, the J gene TRBJ2-1; the D is unclear. The CDR3 has 11 residues. Germline V lookup: CDR1 SGHNT, CDR2 YYREEE (reference sequence). Trimming shortened V by 3 bases and J by 4 bases, and 2 bases separated the two germline ends.

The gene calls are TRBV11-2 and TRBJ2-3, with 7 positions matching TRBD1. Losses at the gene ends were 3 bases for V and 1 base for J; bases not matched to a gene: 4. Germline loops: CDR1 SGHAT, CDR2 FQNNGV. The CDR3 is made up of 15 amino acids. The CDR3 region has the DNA TGTGCCAGCAGCTTCCAGCAGGGGGGCACAGATACGCAGTATTTT. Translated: CASSFQQGGTDTQYF.

The CDR3 protein is CASSEYRAETGEKLFF. The CDR3 DNA reads as TGCGCCAGCAGTGAGTACCGGGCCGAAACGGGAGAAAAACTGTTTTTT. The chain joins TRBV10-1 to TRBJ1-4; D ambiguous. CDR1 and CDR2 from the germline V gene are WNHNN and SYGVQD (reference sequence). The CDR3 sequence is 16 residues long. The ends were cut back, 1 base at V and 8 bases at J, with 17 bases in the middle.

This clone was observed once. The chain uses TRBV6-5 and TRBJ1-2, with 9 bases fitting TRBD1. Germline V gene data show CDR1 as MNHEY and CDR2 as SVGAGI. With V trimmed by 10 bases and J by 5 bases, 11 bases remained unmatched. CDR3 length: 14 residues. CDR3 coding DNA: TGTGCCACCCTCTTACAGGGGGCATTATATGGCTACACCTTC. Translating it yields CATLLQGALYGYTF.

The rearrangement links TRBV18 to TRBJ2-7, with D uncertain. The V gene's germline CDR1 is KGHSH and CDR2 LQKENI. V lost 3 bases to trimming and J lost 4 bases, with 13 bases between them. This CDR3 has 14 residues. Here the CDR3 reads CASSPGQAKYEQYF. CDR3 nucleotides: TGTGCCAGCTCACCCGGCCAGGCGAAATACGAGCAGTACTTC. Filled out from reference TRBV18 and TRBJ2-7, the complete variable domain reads NAGVMQNPRHLVRRRGQEARLRCSPMKGHSHVYWYRQLPEEGLKFMVYLQKENIIDESGMPKERFSAEFPKEGPSILRIQQVVRGDSAAYFCASSPGQAKYEQYFGPGTRLTVT.

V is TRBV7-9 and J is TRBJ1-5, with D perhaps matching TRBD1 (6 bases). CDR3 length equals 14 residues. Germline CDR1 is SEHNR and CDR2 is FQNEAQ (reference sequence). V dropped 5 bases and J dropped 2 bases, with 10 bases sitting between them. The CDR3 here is CASSPQGGNQPQHF. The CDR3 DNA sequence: TGTGCCAGCAGCCCACAGGGCGGCAATCAGCCCCAGCATTTT.

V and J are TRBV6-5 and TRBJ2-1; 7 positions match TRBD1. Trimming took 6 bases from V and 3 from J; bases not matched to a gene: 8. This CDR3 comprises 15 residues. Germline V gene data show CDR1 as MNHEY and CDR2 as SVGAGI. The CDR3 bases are TGTGCCAGCAGGGAGACAGGGTCCCTCTACAATGAGCAGTTCTTC. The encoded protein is CASRETGSLYNEQFF.

This CDR3 is CASSYSTGGADTF. The CDR3 nucleotides read TGTGCCAGCAGTTACTCGACAGGGGGCGCCGACACCTTC. The chain employs TRBV6-6 and TRBJ1-2, with 10 bases that match TRBD1. Germline CDR1 reads MNHNY; CDR2 reads SVGAGI (reference sequence). This CDR3 comprises 13 residues. J gave up 12 bases and V 0 bases, and 4 bases lay outside the gene matches.

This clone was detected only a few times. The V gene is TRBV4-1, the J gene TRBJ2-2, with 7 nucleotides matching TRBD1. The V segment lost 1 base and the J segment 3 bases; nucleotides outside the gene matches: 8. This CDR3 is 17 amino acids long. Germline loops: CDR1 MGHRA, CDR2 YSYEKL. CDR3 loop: CASSQGGRTGDTGELFF. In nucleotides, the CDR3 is TGCGCCAGCAGCCAAGGGGGCCGGACAGGCGACACCGGGGAGCTGTTTTTT.

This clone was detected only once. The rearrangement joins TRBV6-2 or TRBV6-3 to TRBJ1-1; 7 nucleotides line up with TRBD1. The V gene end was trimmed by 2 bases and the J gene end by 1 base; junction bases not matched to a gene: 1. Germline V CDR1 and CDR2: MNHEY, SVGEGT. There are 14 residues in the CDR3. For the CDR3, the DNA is TGTGCCAGCAGTTACCGGGACAGGAACACTGAAGCTTTCTTT. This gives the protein CASSYRDRNTEAFF.